This T cell receptor (beta chain) derives from a study of T cell changes during pregnancy in multiple sclerosis. The CDR3 is 14 amino acids. Unmatched junction bases numbered 4, after V lost 1 base and J lost 4 bases. CDR1 is SGHDT, CDR2 YYEEEE, per germline. The repertoire was sequenced with immunoSEQ multiplex PCR; TCRdb's copy has only in-frame clones and lacks some. The table lists around 30,000 clones, approximately 94% of them singletons. The receptor was isolated from a female donor with multiple sclerosis, enrolled in a pregnancy study. The source material was CD4+ T cells from peripheral blood mononuclear cells, sampled after pregnancy. The V gene is TRBV5-6, the J gene TRBJ2-5, with 7 bases lining up with TRBD2. CDR3 amino acids: CASSLWGGTETQYF. CDR3 coding DNA: TGTGCCAGCAGCTTGTGGGGGGGAACAGAGACCCAGTACTTC. The complete variable domain, with remaining parts taken from reference TRBV5-6 and TRBJ2-5, reads DAGVTQSPTHLIKTRGQQVTLRCSPKSGHDTVSWYQQALGQGPQFIFQYYEEEERQRGNFPDRFSGHQFPNYSSELNVNALLLGDSALYLCASSLWGGTETQYFGPGTRLLVL.